Shown below are 7 T cell receptor beta chains from a single sample sequenced in a study of low-dose radiotherapy and immunotherapy resistance in tumors. Time point in this sample: after trial treatment. Regarding treatment: LDRT plus nivolumab, ipilimumab, low-dose cyclophosphamide and aspirin (RACIN trial). Primers targeting TRAV and TRBV primed first-strand cDNA, covering alpha and beta chains. Amplification of TCRs used a constant-region primer and V-primer adapter for about 21 PCR cycles. Each CDR3 protein is one row after TCRdb ran MiXCR on the reads. Here the sample spans under 110,000 distinct CDR3 sequences, more than 20% being singletons. The sequenced sample was PBMCs, obtained after low-dose radiotherapy plus immunotherapy. These TCRs come from a male donor with prostate cancer.

This clonotype showed up many times. This CDR3 reads CASTGELFF. Here the CDR3 DNA reads TGCGCCAGCACCGGGGAGCTGTTTTTT. The V gene is TRBV5-1, the J gene TRBJ2-2, with D unclear. Germline V gene lookup returns CDR1 SGHRS and CDR2 YFSETQ. This CDR3 is built from 9 residues. V was clipped by 6 bases and J by 6 bases, with 0 bases between them.

This clonotype was seen a handful of times. V is TRBV25-1 and J is TRBJ2-3; 7 nucleotides match TRBD1. Germline loops: CDR1 MGHDK, CDR2 SYGVNS. V shed 5 bases and J 6 bases; nucleotides not matched to a gene: 8. The CDR3 is 14 amino acids. The CDR3 sequence is CASSYRGSRDTQYF. For the CDR3, the DNA is TGTGCCAGCAGTTACAGGGGCTCAAGGGATACGCAGTATTTT.

This clonotype was picked up many times. The DNA of the CDR3 is TGTGCCAGCAGCTTCGGACAGATCAGTACGCAGTATTTT. Encoded protein: CASSFGQISTQYF. This chain connects TRBV7-2 to TRBJ2-3; D possibly corresponds to TRBD1 (6 bases). There are 13 residues in the CDR3. Per the germline V gene, CDR1 is SGHTA and CDR2 is FQGNSA. V gave up 3 bases and J gave up 8 bases, with 12 bases separating them.

This clonotype occurred many times. The V and J genes are TRBV10-3 and TRBJ1-1, with 7 bases lining up with TRBD1. Germline V gives CDR1 ENHRY, CDR2 SYGVKD. V gave up 10 bases and J gave up 4 bases; unmatched junction bases: 6. The CDR3 has 12 amino acids. DNA for the CDR3: TGTGCCAGCCGACAGGGCGGCACTGAAGCTTTCTTT. Amino acid sequence: CASRQGGTEAFF.

Many counts were recorded for this clonotype. This chain connects TRBV7-2 to TRBJ2-5, with D tentatively TRBD2 (5 bases). Per germline, CDR1 SGHTA and CDR2 FQGNSA. This CDR3 comprises 15 residues. Deletions cut 1 base from V and 1 base from J, with 10 bases between. The CDR3 spells CASSLVGVGQETQYF. In DNA form, the CDR3 reads TGTGCCAGCAGCTTAGTCGGGGTGGGCCAAGAGACCCAGTACTTC.

This clonotype was seen ten or more times. This chain uses TRBV20-1 with TRBJ2-2; weak D call: TRBD1 (5 bases). The germline V gene encodes CDR1 DFQATT and CDR2 SNEGSKA (reference sequence). The V end lost 6 bases, the J end lost 5 bases, and 19 bases lay between the germline ends. CDR3 length: 15 amino acids. The CDR3 reads CSATPGQGVTGELFF. The CDR3 DNA is TGCAGTGCCACCCCCGGCCAGGGTGTGACCGGGGAGCTGTTTTTT.

Ten or more counts support this clonotype. The chain employs TRBV13 and TRBJ2-2; TRBD2 matches 8 bases. Per the germline V gene, CDR1 is PRHDT and CDR2 is FYEKMQ (reference sequence). CDR3 length equals 17 residues. Germline trimming cut 5 bases from V and 5 bases from J; bases unmatched to any gene: 13. CDR3 coding DNA: TGTGCCAGCAGCCCAGAAATAGCGGGGCCGGGGACCGGGGAGCTGTTTTTT. Translation: CASSPEIAGPGTGELFF.